The 27 T cell receptor beta chains below all came from one sample that was sequenced in a study of blood T cell repertoires in COVID-19. TCRdb's copy holds only in-frame clones and misses some; the assay was immunoSEQ multiplex PCR. The sample has about 90,000 clones, 75% to 85% seen once. The sequenced sample consisted of peripheral blood. The receptors derive from a woman between 65 and 79 years old with acute or convalescent COVID-19.

This chain uses TRBV20-1 with TRBJ1-5, with D hard to call. Germline assignment: CDR1 DFQATT and CDR2 SNEGSKA (reference sequence). The ends were cut back, 2 bases at V and 4 bases at J, with 3 bases in the middle. This CDR3 is built from 11 residues. This CDR3 is CSARLNQPQHF. As DNA, the CDR3 is TGCAGTGCTAGACTTAATCAGCCCCAGCATTTT.

The chain joins TRBV12-3 or TRBV12-4 to TRBJ1-1; D gene ambiguous. Trimming removed 3 bases at V and 1 base at J, with 6 bases between. This CDR3 comprises 13 residues. The CDR3 is CASSLRQNTEAFF. In nucleotides, the CDR3 is TGTGCCAGCAGTTTGAGGCAGAACACTGAAGCTTTCTTT.

This chain links TRBV7-8 with TRBJ2-1, with TRBD2 matching 9 bases. The germline V gene has CDR1 SGHVS and CDR2 FQNEAQ. Trimming took 3 bases from V and 6 from J; bases not matched to a gene: 6. The CDR3 extends over 15 amino acids. As DNA, the CDR3 is TGTGCCAGCAGCTTGGGGGGACTAGCATCCAATGAGCAGTTCTTC. It translates to CASSLGGLASNEQFF.

J is TRBJ1-1 and V is TRBV2, with TRBD1 matching 8 bases. From germline, CDR1 is SNHLY and CDR2 FYNNEI. This CDR3 is 14 amino acids long. The junction had 6 bases not matched to a gene; V was cut back by 4 bases and J by 5 bases. The CDR3 bases are TGTGCCAGCAGTGCCTGGACAGGGCGGACTGAAGCTTTCTTT. It yields the protein CASSAWTGRTEAFF.

The CDR3 DNA is TGCAGCGGGGGTCCCGGGACAGGGGGAGGAACTGAAGCTTTCTTT. Translating it yields CSGGPGTGGGTEAFF. The chain has TRBV29-1 and TRBJ1-1, with TRBD1 matching over 11 bases. Trimming cost V 7 bases and J 5 bases; bases outside gene matches: 12. This CDR3 is 15 amino acids long. Germline-derived CDR1 and CDR2 are SQVTM and ANQGSEA.

The V and J genes are TRBV13 and TRBJ1-1, with 12 nucleotides matching TRBD1. The CDR3 totals 16 residues. Per the germline V gene, CDR1 is PRHDT and CDR2 is FYEKMQ (reference sequence). Germline trimming cut 0 bases from V and 5 bases from J; bases unmatched to any gene: 4. The CDR3: CASSLGWDRGRTEAFF. The CDR3, as DNA: TGTGCCAGCAGCTTAGGCTGGGACAGGGGGCGAACTGAAGCTTTCTTT. The variable domain in full, completed from reference TRBV13 and TRBJ1-1, reads AAGVIQSPRHLIKEKRETATLKCYPIPRHDTVYWYQQGPGQDPQFLISFYEKMQSDKGSIPDRFSAQQFSDYHSELNMSSLELGDSALYFCASSLGWDRGRTEAFFGQGTRLTVV.

The chain combines TRBV5-1 with TRBJ2-1; 10 nucleotides line up with TRBD1. V lost 1 base, J lost 6 bases, and 7 bases stayed unmatched. This CDR3 is built from 16 residues. Per the germline V gene, CDR1 is SGHRS and CDR2 is YFSETQ. The CDR3 sequence: CASSLLPGTGANEQFF. CDR3 bases: TGCGCCAGCAGCTTGCTCCCCGGGACAGGGGCCAATGAGCAGTTCTTC.

This chain links TRBV11-2 with TRBJ1-1; D might be TRBD1 (6 bases). Germline-derived CDR1 and CDR2 are SGHAT and FQNNGV. Deletions cut 7 bases from V and 5 bases from J, with 17 bases between. This CDR3 region has 14 residues. CDR3 DNA: TGTGCCAGCACTTTCGGGCCAAGGGGGACTGAAGCTTTCTTT. Protein: CASTFGPRGTEAFF.

V usage is TRBV2 and J usage is TRBJ2-3, with a possible D match to TRBD1 (5 bases). Trimming took 0 bases from V and 6 from J, leaving 16 bases between them. This CDR3 comprises 16 residues. The germline CDR1 and CDR2 sequences are SNHLY and FYNNEI. Written as DNA, the CDR3 is TGTGCCAGCAGTGAAGCGCTTAGGGGCGGAGCGGATACGCAGTATTTT. The encoded protein is CASSEALRGGADTQYF.

About this clone itself: Other DNA sequences in the sample encode the same CDR3. This rearrangement joins TRBV24-1 to TRBJ1-1; possible D gene TRBD1, 6 bases. The CDR3 consists of 13 residues. The V gene lost 0 bases and the J gene lost 6 bases, with 7 bases spanning the gap. Germline loops: CDR1 KGHDR, CDR2 SFDVKD. The DNA of the CDR3 is TGTGCCACCAGTGATTTGAGGGGGTCTGAAGCTTTCTTT. It yields the protein CATSDLRGSEAFF.

This chain joins TRBV7-9 and TRBJ1-4, with 10 bases matching TRBD1. V trimming: 6 bases; J trimming: 8 bases; junction bases outside the gene matches: 6. The CDR3 is 14 amino acids. Germline V gene lookup returns CDR1 SEHNR and CDR2 FQNEAQ (reference sequence). This CDR3 is CASRPGTGDEKLFF. CDR3 coding DNA: TGTGCCAGCAGGCCCGGGACAGGGGACGAAAAACTGTTTTTT.

The CDR3 nucleotides are TGTGCCAGCAGTCCTAAGGGACTAGCGGGGGGAAGTGAGCAGTTCTTC. Amino acids: CASSPKGLAGGSEQFF. This rearrangement joins TRBV7-2 to TRBJ2-1; 15 bases are shared with TRBD2. Germline lookup yields CDR1 SGHTA and CDR2 FQGNSA. Losses at the gene ends were 6 bases for V and 9 bases for J; bases not matched to a gene: 9. This CDR3 is built from 16 residues.

The sample holds one count of this clone. V usage is TRBV28 and J usage is TRBJ1-5; 11 positions agree with TRBD1. Germline loops: CDR1 MDHEN, CDR2 SYDVKM. This CDR3 comprises 15 residues. J gave up 6 bases and V 5 bases, and 6 bases lay outside the gene matches. CDR3: CASSPGQGESQPQHF. For the CDR3, the DNA is TGTGCCAGCAGTCCGGGACAGGGGGAATCTCAGCCCCAGCATTTT.

V gene TRBV9 combines with J gene TRBJ1-2; a possible D gene is TRBD1 (6 bases). The CDR3 runs to 14 residues. Trimming removed 0 bases at V and 2 bases at J, with 8 bases between. From germline, CDR1 is SGDLS and CDR2 YYNGEE. CDR3 DNA sequence: TGTGCCAGCAGCGTAGGGGACAAAAACTATGGCTACACCTTC. Translated, it gives CASSVGDKNYGYTF.

The chain carries TRBV7-6 and TRBJ1-1, with a tentative D call TRBD1 (5 bases). CDR1 SGHVS and CDR2 FNYEAQ come from the germline V gene. Trimming removed 5 bases from V and 5 bases from J, with 18 bases in between. The CDR3 runs to 15 residues. CDR3 sequence reads: CASSTLGGSGTEAFF. CDR3 nucleotides: TGTGCCAGCAGCACCCTCGGGGGATCAGGTACTGAAGCTTTCTTT.

This sequence joins TRBV9 and TRBJ2-7; TRBD1 matches at 8 bases. CDR3 length equals 16 residues. V was clipped by 0 bases and J by 4 bases; unmatched bases: 9. CDR1 and CDR2 (germline): SGDLS, YYNGEE. The CDR3, as DNA: TGTGCCAGCAGCGTAGGGGGGACAGGTTTAGCGTACGAGCAGTACTTC. It specifies CASSVGGTGLAYEQYF.

This rearrangement joins TRBV27 to TRBJ1-4, with TRBD1 matching over 11 bases. This CDR3 has 14 residues. V gave up 4 bases and J gave up 11 bases; unmatched junction bases: 6. Germline CDR1 is MNHEY and CDR2 is SMNVEV (reference sequence). The CDR3 region has the DNA TGTGCCAGCAGTTCCTCCGGGACAGGGGGGAAACTGTTTTTT. As protein: CASSSSGTGGKLFF.

Comment on this clone: The sample holds other DNA sequences that translate to the same CDR3. The chain employs TRBV4-1 and TRBJ1-1; 10 bases fit TRBD1. This CDR3 comprises 15 residues. The V and J ends lost 3 bases and 5 bases, in that order; junction bases with no gene match: 6. Per germline, CDR1 MGHRA and CDR2 YSYEKL. The CDR3 DNA is TGCGCCAGCAGCCACCCGGACAGGGGGGGAACTGAAGCTTTCTTT. Translated, it gives CASSHPDRGGTEAFF.

Of note for this clone: The junction does not match germline at one end; this may be a read error. The V call is TRBV4-2, the J call TRBJ2-7; D is ambiguous. Germline V lookup: CDR1 LGHNA, CDR2 YNFKEQ. The length of the CDR3 is 15 residues. CDR3 amino acids: CASSQDLGFSYEQYF. CDR3 bases: TGTGCCAGCAGCCAAGATCTTGGTTTCTCCTATGAGCAGTACTTC.

The sample holds one count of this clone. The chain links TRBV7-8 to TRBJ2-4; D call uncertain. V was clipped by 1 base and J by 0 bases, with 10 bases between them. The germline V gene has CDR1 SGHVS and CDR2 FQNEAQ. The CDR3 spans 16 residues. This CDR3 is CASSLGLRVAKNIQYF. Written as DNA, the CDR3 is TGTGCCAGCAGCTTAGGTCTTCGAGTAGCCAAAAACATTCAGTACTTC.

The chain has TRBV16 and TRBJ2-6, with D unclear. The CDR3 extends over 15 amino acids. The germline CDR1 and CDR2 sequences are KGHSY and FQNENV. V lost 4 bases to trimming and J lost 0 bases, with 7 bases between them. This CDR3 is CASSPVSSGANVLTF. The CDR3 DNA is TGTGCCAGCAGCCCGGTAAGCTCTGGGGCCAACGTCCTGACTTTC.

The J gene is TRBJ2-7, the V gene TRBV11-2, with D perhaps TRBD2 (5 bases). CDR3 length: 15 amino acids. Germline loops: CDR1 SGHAT, CDR2 FQNNGV. V was shortened by 1 base and J by 3 bases, with 13 bases between the two germline ends. The CDR3 nucleotides read TGTGCCAGCAGCTTAGCGGGAAGAACTGTCTACGAGCAGTACTTC. This translates into CASSLAGRTVYEQYF.

This clone was seen a few times. The gene calls are TRBV7-2 and TRBJ2-7, with a weak D call TRBD1 (5 bases). This CDR3 contains 11 residues. V lost 5 bases, J lost 12 bases, and 14 bases lay in between. The germline V gene encodes CDR1 SGHTA and CDR2 FQGNSA. The CDR3 sequence is CASSQGARAYF. The CDR3 region has the DNA TGTGCCAGCAGCCAAGGGGCCCGGGCGTACTTC.

V gene TRBV20-1 combines with J gene TRBJ2-5; unclear D gene. V was pared by 7 bases and J by 4 bases, with 10 bases between. Germline V gives CDR1 DFQATT, CDR2 SNEGSKA (reference sequence). CDR3 length equals 11 residues. The CDR3 DNA reads TGCAGTGGAGATGTGGTAGAGACCCAGTACTTC. Its translation is CSGDVVETQYF.

The V and J genes are TRBV3-1 (or the pseudogene TRBV3-2) and TRBJ2-1; 13 bases are a match to TRBD2. The germline V gene encodes CDR1 LGHDT and CDR2 YNNKEL (reference sequence). The CDR3 is 19 amino acids. Trimming removed 1 base from V and 4 bases from J; junction bases left unmatched: 10. This chain's CDR3 is CASSQGLPGLAGMYNEQFF. The CDR3 DNA sequence: TGTGCCAGCAGCCAAGGACTTCCGGGACTAGCGGGAATGTACAATGAGCAGTTCTTC.

Concerning this clone itself: The sample carries other DNA sequences with the same CDR3. This chain joins TRBV28 and TRBJ1-6; D not resolved. CDR3 size: 13 residues. CDR1 and CDR2 from the germline V gene are MDHEN and SYDVKM. Trimming shortened V by 8 bases and J by 2 bases, and 7 bases separated the two germline ends. The CDR3 bases are TGTGCCAGCCGAGGGACCTATAATTCACCCCTCCACTTT. The encoded protein is CASRGTYNSPLHF.

The CDR3 sequence: CATSDIDRTDEQFF. The CDR3 DNA reads as TGTGCCACCAGTGACATCGACAGGACGGATGAGCAGTTCTTC. This sequence joins TRBV24-1 and TRBJ2-1, with D perhaps matching TRBD1 (6 bases). V was cut by 4 bases and J by 8 bases, with 14 bases left in between. Germline V gene data show CDR1 as KGHDR and CDR2 as SFDVKD. The CDR3 is 14 amino acids.